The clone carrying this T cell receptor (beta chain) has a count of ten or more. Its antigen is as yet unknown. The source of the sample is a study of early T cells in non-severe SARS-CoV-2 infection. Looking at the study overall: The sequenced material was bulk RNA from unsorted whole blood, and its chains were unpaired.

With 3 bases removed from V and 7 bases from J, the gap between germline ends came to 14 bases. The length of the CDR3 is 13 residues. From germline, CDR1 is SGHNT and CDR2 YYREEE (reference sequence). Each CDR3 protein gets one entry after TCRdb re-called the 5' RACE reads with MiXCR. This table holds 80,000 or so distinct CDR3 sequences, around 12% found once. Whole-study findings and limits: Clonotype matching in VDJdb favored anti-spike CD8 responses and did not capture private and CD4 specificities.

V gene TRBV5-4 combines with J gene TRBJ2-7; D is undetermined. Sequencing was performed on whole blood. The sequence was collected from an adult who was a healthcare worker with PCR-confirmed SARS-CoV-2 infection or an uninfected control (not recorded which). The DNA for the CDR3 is TGTGCCAGCAGCTCCGACCCCTCGGAGGAGCAGTACTTC. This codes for CASSSDPSEEQYF.